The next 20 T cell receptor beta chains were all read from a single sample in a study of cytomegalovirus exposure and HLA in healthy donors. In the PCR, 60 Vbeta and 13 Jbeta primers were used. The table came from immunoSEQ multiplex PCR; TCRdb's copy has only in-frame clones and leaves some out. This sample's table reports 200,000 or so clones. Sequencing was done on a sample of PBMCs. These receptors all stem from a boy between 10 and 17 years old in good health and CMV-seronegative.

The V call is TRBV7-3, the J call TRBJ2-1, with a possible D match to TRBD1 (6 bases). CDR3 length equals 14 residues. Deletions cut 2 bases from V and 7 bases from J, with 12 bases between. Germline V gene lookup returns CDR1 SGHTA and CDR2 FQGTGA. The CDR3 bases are TGTGCCAGCAGCTTAGGGGGCCGGGGAAATGAGCAGTTCTTC. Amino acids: CASSLGGRGNEQFF.

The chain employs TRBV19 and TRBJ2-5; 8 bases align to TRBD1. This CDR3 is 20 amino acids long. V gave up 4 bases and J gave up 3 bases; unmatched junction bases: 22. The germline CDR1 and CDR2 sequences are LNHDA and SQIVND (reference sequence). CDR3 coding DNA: TGTGCCAGTAGTACCGACGCCGGGACAGGCGGGTATATAGGGAAAGAGACCCAGTACTTC. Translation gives CASSTDAGTGGYIGKETQYF.

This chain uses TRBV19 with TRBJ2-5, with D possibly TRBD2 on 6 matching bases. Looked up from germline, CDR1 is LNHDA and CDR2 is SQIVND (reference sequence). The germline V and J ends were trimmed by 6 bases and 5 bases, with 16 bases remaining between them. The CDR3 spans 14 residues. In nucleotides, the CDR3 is TGTGCCAGTAGCGTTGGAGGGCGAGGGGAGACCCAGTACTTC. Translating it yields CASSVGGRGETQYF.

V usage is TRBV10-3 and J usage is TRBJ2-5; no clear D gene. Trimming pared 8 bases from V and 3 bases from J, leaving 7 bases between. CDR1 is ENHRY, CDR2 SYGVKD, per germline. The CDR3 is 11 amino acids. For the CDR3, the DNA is TGTGCCATCCAGGCTGAAGAGACCCAGTACTTC. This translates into CAIQAEETQYF.

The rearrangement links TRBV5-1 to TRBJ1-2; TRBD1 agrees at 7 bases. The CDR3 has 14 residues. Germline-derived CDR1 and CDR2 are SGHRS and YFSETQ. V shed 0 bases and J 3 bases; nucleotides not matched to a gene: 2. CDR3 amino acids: CASSLAGTDYGYTF. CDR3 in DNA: TGCGCCAGCAGCTTGGCCGGGACAGACTATGGCTACACCTTC.

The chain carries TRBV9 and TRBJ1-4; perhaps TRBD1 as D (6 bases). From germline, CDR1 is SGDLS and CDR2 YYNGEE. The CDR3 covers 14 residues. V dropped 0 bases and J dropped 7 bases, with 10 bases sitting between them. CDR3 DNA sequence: TGTGCCAGCAGCGTAGAAGGGGGGGGTGAAAAACTGTTTTTT. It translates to CASSVEGGGEKLFF.

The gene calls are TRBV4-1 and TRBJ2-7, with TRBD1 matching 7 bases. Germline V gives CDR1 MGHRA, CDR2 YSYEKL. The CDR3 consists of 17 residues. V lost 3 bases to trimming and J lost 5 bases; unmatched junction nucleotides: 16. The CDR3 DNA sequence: TGCGCCAGCAGCCACTCCTATGGACAGGTCTTAAGGGACGAGCAGTACTTC. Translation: CASSHSYGQVLRDEQYF.

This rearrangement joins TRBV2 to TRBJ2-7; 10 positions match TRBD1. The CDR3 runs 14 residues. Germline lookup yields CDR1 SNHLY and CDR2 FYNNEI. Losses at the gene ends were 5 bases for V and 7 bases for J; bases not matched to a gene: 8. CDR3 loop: CASSPRDRGWEQYF. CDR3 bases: TGTGCCAGCAGTCCCCGGGACAGGGGATGGGAGCAGTACTTC.

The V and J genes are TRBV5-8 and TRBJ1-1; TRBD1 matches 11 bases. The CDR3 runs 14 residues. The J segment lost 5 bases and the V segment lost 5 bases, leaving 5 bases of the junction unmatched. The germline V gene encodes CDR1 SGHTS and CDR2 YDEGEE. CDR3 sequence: CASSWDRGTTEAFF. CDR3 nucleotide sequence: TGTGCCAGCAGTTGGGACAGGGGGACAACTGAAGCTTTCTTT.

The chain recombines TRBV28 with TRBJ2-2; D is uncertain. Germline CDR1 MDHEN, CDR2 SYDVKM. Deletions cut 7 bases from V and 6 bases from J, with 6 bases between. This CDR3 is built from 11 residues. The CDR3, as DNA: TGTGCCAGCAAGCAGGCCGGGGAGCTGTTTTTT. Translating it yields CASKQAGELFF.

CDR3 DNA sequence: TGTGCCAGTTCTAACGGGCGACAGGGGCTGAGGACTGAAGCTTTCTTT. It is translated as CASSNGRQGLRTEAFF. The chain uses TRBV19 and TRBJ1-1, with 8 positions matching TRBD1. CDR1 LNHDA and CDR2 SQIVND come from the germline V gene (reference sequence). This CDR3 is built from 16 residues. J lost 5 bases, V lost 8 bases, and 16 bases had no gene match.

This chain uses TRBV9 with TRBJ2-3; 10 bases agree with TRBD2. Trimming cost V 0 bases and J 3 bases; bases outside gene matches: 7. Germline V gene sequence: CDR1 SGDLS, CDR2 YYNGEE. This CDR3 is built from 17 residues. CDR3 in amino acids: CASSVAVAGGRTDTQYF. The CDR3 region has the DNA TGTGCCAGCAGCGTAGCCGTAGCGGGGGGCAGGACAGATACGCAGTATTTT. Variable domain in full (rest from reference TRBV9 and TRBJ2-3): DSGVTQTPKHLITATGQRVTLRCSPRSGDLSVYWYQQSLDQGLQFLIQYYNGEERAKGNILERFSAQQFPDLHSELNLSSLELGDSALYFCASSVAVAGGRTDTQYFGPGTRLTVL.

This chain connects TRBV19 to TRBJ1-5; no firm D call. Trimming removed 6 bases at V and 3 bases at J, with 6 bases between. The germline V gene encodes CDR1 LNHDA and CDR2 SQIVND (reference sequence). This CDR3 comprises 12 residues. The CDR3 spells CASRAFNQPQHF. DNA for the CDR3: TGTGCCAGTAGGGCCTTCAATCAGCCCCAGCATTTT.

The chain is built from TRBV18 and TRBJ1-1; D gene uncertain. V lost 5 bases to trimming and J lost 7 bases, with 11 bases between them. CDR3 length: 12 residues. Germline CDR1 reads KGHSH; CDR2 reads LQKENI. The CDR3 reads CASSISTVEAFF. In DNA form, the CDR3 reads TGTGCCAGCTCAATCTCTACAGTTGAAGCTTTCTTT.

CDR3 DNA: TGTGCCAGCAGCCAAGGGGGAGATACGCAGTATTTT. As protein: CASSQGGDTQYF. The chain combines TRBV7-3 with TRBJ2-3, with a weak D call TRBD1 (6 bases). The V end lost 5 bases, the J end lost 5 bases, and 8 bases lay between the germline ends. Looked up from germline, CDR1 is SGHTA and CDR2 is FQGTGA. The CDR3 sequence is 12 residues long.

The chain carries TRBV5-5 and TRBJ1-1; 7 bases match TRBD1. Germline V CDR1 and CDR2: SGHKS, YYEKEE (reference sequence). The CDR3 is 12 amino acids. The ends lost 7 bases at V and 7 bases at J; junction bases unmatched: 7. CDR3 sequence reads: CASGQVAREAFF. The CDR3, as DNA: TGTGCCAGCGGACAGGTTGCCCGTGAAGCTTTCTTT.

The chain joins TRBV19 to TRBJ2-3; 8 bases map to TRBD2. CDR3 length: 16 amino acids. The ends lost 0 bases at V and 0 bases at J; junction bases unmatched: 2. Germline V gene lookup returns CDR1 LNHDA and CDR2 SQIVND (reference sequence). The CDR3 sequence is CASSIEGGGSTDTQYF. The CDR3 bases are TGTGCCAGTAGTATAGAAGGCGGGGGGAGCACAGATACGCAGTATTTT.

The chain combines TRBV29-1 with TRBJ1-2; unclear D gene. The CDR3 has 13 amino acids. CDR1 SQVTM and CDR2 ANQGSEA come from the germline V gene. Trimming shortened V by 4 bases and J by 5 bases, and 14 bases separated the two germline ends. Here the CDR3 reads CSVAPGGGYGYTF. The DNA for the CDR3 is TGCAGCGTTGCCCCCGGCGGAGGTTATGGCTACACCTTC.

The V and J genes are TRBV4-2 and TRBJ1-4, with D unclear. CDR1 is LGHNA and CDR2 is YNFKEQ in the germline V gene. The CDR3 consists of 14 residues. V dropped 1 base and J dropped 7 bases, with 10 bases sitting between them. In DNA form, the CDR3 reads TGTGCCAGCAGCCAAGGCGGGCCGGGTGAAAAACTGTTTTTT. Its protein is CASSQGGPGEKLFF.

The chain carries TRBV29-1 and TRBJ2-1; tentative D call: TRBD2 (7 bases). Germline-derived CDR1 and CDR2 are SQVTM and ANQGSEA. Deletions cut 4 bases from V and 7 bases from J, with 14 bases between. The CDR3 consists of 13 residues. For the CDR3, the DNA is TGCAGCGTTGCGGGGGGCCGAGGGAATGAGCAGTTCTTC. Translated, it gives CSVAGGRGNEQFF.